The table lists the clone carrying this T cell receptor (beta chain) with many counts. Antigen specificity is unknown. Germline CDR1 and CDR2: LGHNA and YSLEER. V dropped 0 bases and J dropped 2 bases, with 11 bases sitting between them. The CDR3 runs to 16 residues. The data were obtained in a study of CD8 T cells in ankylosing spondylitis. Study outcomes and limitations: Disease-associated clones were reportedly significantly overrepresented in matched ankylosing spondylitis synovial fluid.

TCRdb processed the 5' RACE reads anew with MiXCR; each CDR3 protein has one entry. The repertoire holds 300,000 to 400,000 distinct CDR3 sequences, with 11% as singletons. The sequence derives from a female donor with ankylosing spondylitis or in good health (not recorded which). The gene calls are TRBV4-3 and TRBJ2-1; D gene ambiguous. The source material was blood, either unsorted or a sorted T cell fraction (not recorded which). As DNA, the CDR3 is TGCGCCAGCAGCCAAGATCGGCGTCCGGCCTACAATGAGCAGTTCTTC. This gives the protein CASSQDRRPAYNEQFF.